The rows below give T cell receptor beta chains drawn from one sample of a study of human T cells and chemical hapten exposure. MiXCR, applied by TCRdb to the RACE reads, yields one record per CDR3 protein. The sample holds 100,000 or so distinct CDR3 sequences, approximately 10% seen once. Sequenced material: whole blood, taken in connection with sensitization to the hapten diphenylcyclopropenone (DPC). These receptors were collected from a man in his forties or fifties with alopecia areata. Some clones in this sample may be carry-over from other donors' samples. Each CDR3 is given with its conserved first and last residue. Each record gives: D gene, V gene, J gene, clone size, CDR3 protein, CDR3 DNA. D genes are given only for firm matches. Some rows mark clone size as missing; the rest say once, few, many or name a class of expanded clone.

>NA|TRBV29-1|TRBJ2-2|NA
CSATPRGTNTGELFF
TGCAGCGCCACGCCAAGGGGAACGAACACCGGGGAGCTGTTTTTT
>NA|TRBV6-1|TRBJ2-2|NA
CASSRWGIGELFF
TGTGCCAGCAGCCGATGGGGGATCGGGGAGCTGTTTTTT
>TRBD1|TRBV12-3/TRBV12-4|TRBJ1-1|NA
CASRGQVMNTEAFF
TGTGCCAGCAGGGGACAGGTTATGAACACTGAAGCTTTCTTT
>TRBD2|TRBV6-2/TRBV6-3|TRBJ2-1|NA
CAVTRDYSYNEQFF
TGTGCCGTAACACGGGACTACTCCTACAATGAGCAGTTCTTC
>NA|TRBV6-2/TRBV6-3|TRBJ2-7|NA
CASSYGESSYEQYF
TGTGCCAGCAGTTACGGGGAAAGCTCCTACGAGCAGTACTTC
>NA|TRBV21-1|TRBJ2-1|many
CASSQSGGSYNEQFF
TGTGCCAGCAGCCAGAGTGGTGGCTCCTACAATGAGCAGTTCTTC
>TRBD1|TRBV6-1|TRBJ1-5|many
CASSRGIQPQHF
TGTGCCAGCAGCAGGGGGATTCAGCCCCAGCATTTT
>NA|TRBV20-1|TRBJ1-5|once
CSARTSNQPQHF
TGCAGTGCTAGAACAAGCAATCAGCCCCAGCATTTT
>TRBD2|TRBV2|TRBJ2-2|few
CASSGLAANTGELFF
TGTGCCAGCAGTGGGCTAGCGGCGAACACCGGGGAGCTGTTTTTT
>NA|TRBV25-1|TRBJ2-7|NA
CASSFCTVTYEQYF
TGTGCCAGCAGTTTCTGTACTGTAACCTACGAGCAGTACTTC
>NA|TRBV20-1|TRBJ2-1|few
CSAGGLVEEQFF
TGCAGTGCTGGGGGACTGGTTGAGGAGCAGTTCTTC
>NA|TRBV20-1|TRBJ1-3|many
CSAPGFSGNTIYF
TGCAGTGCTCCCGGCTTCTCTGGAAACACCATATATTTT
>NA|TRBV7-2|TRBJ2-3|few
CASSLAVGLSTDTQYF
TGTGCCAGCAGCTTAGCGGTTGGGTTAAGCACAGATACGCAGTATTTT
>NA|TRBV28|TRBJ2-1|once
CASRGEGRNEQFF
TGTGCCAGCCGAGGGGAAGGGAGGAATGAGCAGTTCTTC
>NA|TRBV4-2|TRBJ2-2|few
CASSQDGGRGRTGELFF
TGTGCCAGCAGCCAAGACGGTGGGAGGGGGCGCACCGGGGAGCTGTTTTTT
>NA|TRBV20-1|TRBJ1-5|many
CSARESSQPQHF
TGCAGTGCTAGGGAGTCCTCCCAGCCCCAGCATTTT
>TRBD1|TRBV27|TRBJ1-3|NA
CASSPLGGGGNTIYF
TGTGCCAGCAGTCCTCTTGGAGGGGGCGGAAACACCATATATTTT
>TRBD2|TRBV14|TRBJ2-1|NA
CASSHEPRRRTSGSNEQFF
TGTGCCAGCAGCCATGAACCAAGAAGGCGGACTAGCGGTAGTAATGAGCAGTTCTTC
>TRBD1|TRBV7-3|TRBJ2-2|few
CASSLIPGGDTGELFF
TGTGCCAGCAGCTTAATTCCAGGGGGCGACACCGGGGAGCTGTTTTTT
>NA|TRBV5-1|TRBJ1-2|many
CASSLETDYGYTF
TGCGCCAGCAGCTTGGAGACAGACTATGGCTACACCTTC
>TRBD2|TRBV7-3|TRBJ2-3|few
CASSFFGTGMTGTSGSTTDTQYF
TGTGCCAGCAGCTTTTTCGGGACAGGGATGACGGGGACTAGCGGGAGTACGACAGATACGCAGTATTTT
>TRBD1|TRBV6-2/TRBV6-3|TRBJ1-5|few
CASSTGQGYQPQHF
TGTGCCAGCAGCACCGGACAGGGTTATCAGCCCCAGCATTTT
>NA|TRBV7-2|TRBJ2-1|NA
CASRGAENNEQFF
TGTGCCAGCAGAGGAGCGGAAAACAATGAGCAGTTCTTC
>NA|TRBV24-1|TRBJ2-3|few
CATSDFSAHTQYF
TGTGCCACCAGTGATTTCTCTGCGCATACGCAGTATTTT
>NA|TRBV19|TRBJ2-7|few
CASNRGSGYEQYF
TGTGCCAGTAATCGGGGTTCGGGCTACGAGCAGTACTTC
>NA|TRBV28|TRBJ2-3|NA
CASNGGPGTDTQYF
TGTGCCAGCAACGGAGGGCCGGGCACAGATACGCAGTATTTT
>TRBD2|TRBV7-9|TRBJ2-7|few
CASRSSGNSYEQYF
TGTGCCAGCAGGTCTAGCGGGAACTCCTACGAGCAGTACTTC
>TRBD2|TRBV29-1|TRBJ2-5|NA
CSVDPSGRGETQYF
TGCAGCGTTGACCCTAGCGGGAGAGGAGAGACCCAGTACTTC
>TRBD2|TRBV20-1|TRBJ2-3|many
CSKSRAGGTSTDTQYF
TGCAGTAAGAGTCGAGCGGGAGGCACTAGCACAGATACGCAGTATTTT
>NA|TRBV10-3|TRBJ2-3|NA
CAISEPKSTQYF
TGTGCCATCAGTGAGCCAAAGAGTACGCAGTATTTT
>TRBD1|TRBV12-3/TRBV12-4|TRBJ2-3|few
CASSWGQGAADTQYF
TGTGCCAGCAGTTGGGGGCAGGGGGCGGCAGATACGCAGTATTTT
>NA|TRBV20-1|TRBJ2-3|NA
CSARVSSSGTDTQYF
TGCAGTGCTAGAGTATCTAGCTCCGGCACAGATACGCAGTATTTT
>TRBD2|TRBV11-2|TRBJ2-3|NA
CASSLGLAGGASTDTQYF
TGTGCCAGCAGCCTCGGACTAGCGGGAGGTGCTAGCACAGATACGCAGTATTTT
>NA|TRBV20-1|TRBJ2-1|NA
CSARKEGHRYNEQFF
TGCAGTGCTAGGAAGGAGGGCCATAGGTACAATGAGCAGTTCTTC
>TRBD2|TRBV11-3|TRBJ2-1|NA
CASSRSGLARYNEQFF
TGTGCCAGCAGCCGGTCGGGACTAGCACGGTACAATGAGCAGTTCTTC
>TRBD1|TRBV28|TRBJ1-1|many
CASSLDRVRTEAFF
TGTGCCAGCAGTTTAGACAGGGTTCGGACTGAAGCTTTCTTT
>NA|TRBV7-2|TRBJ2-1|NA
CASSRSGAYNEQFF
TGTGCCAGCAGCCGTAGCGGAGCCTACAATGAGCAGTTCTTC
>TRBD2|TRBV6-5|TRBJ2-1|NA
CASRSIAGSRNEQFF
TGTGCCAGCAGGTCGATAGCGGGATCGCGTAATGAGCAGTTCTTC
>TRBD1|TRBV19|TRBJ2-1|few
CASSIAGTGSDEQFF
TGTGCCAGTAGTATAGCGGGGACAGGGTCGGATGAGCAGTTCTTC
>NA|TRBV3-1|TRBJ2-2|few
CASSQGAGPATGELFF
TGTGCCAGCAGCCAAGGGGCGGGCCCGGCCACCGGGGAGCTGTTTTTT
>TRBD1|TRBV6-1|TRBJ2-3|NA
CASSEQGDVADTQYF
TGTGCCAGCAGTGAACAGGGGGATGTGGCAGATACGCAGTATTTT
>TRBD2|TRBV6-2/TRBV6-3|TRBJ2-3|few
CASPPASGRDSDTQYF
TGTGCCAGCCCCCCGGCCAGCGGGAGAGATTCAGATACGCAGTATTTT
>TRBD1|TRBV6-2/TRBV6-3|TRBJ2-7|few
CASSYGTGDYEQYF
TGTGCCAGCAGTTACGGGACAGGGGACTACGAGCAGTACTTC
>NA|TRBV29-1|TRBJ2-3|few
CSVVGGVTDTQYF
TGCAGCGTTGTGGGCGGGGTCACAGATACGCAGTATTTT
>TRBD2|TRBV6-6|TRBJ2-4|NA
CASSRLAGGLAKNIQYF
TGTGCCAGCAGTAGACTAGCGGGAGGGCTAGCCAAAAACATTCAGTACTTC
>NA|TRBV29-1|TRBJ1-1|NA
CSLLQGPEAFF
TGCAGCTTGCTCCAGGGGCCCGAAGCTTTCTTT